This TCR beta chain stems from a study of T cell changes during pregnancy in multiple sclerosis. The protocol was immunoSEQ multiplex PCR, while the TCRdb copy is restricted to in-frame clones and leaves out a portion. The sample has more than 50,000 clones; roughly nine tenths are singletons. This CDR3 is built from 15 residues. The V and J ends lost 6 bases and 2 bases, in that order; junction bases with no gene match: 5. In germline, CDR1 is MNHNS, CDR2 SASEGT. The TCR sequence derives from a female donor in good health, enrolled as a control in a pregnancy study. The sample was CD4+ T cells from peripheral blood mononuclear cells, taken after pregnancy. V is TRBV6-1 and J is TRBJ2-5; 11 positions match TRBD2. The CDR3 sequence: CASRYLAGGQETQYF. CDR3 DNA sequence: TGTGCCAGCAGGTACCTAGCGGGGGGACAAGAGACCCAGTACTTC.